The 27 T cell receptor beta chains given below trace back to one sample, sequenced in a study of T cell repertoires in cytomegalovirus infection (dated by TCRdb to the late 2010s). These receptors' antigens are unknown. The treatment or condition label, read with the paper, signifies: in vitro stimulation with specific CMV peptide epitopes to enrich CMV-specific T cells. Sequencing relied on an Illumina HiSeq 1500. Starting from the raw public reads, TCRdb applied fastp trimming at Q25, assembled clones with MiXCR and retained in-frame beta chains. When rows share a CDR3 protein, they turn into one entry using the most common DNA and genes. The sample includes nearly 700,000 distinct CDR3 sequences, with around 32% observed a single time. The ten biggest clones cover around a sixth of the sample. Sequenced here: cultured PBMCs, sampled from culture after CMV antigen stimulation. Receptor source: a human donor in good health (CMV status not recorded). Some clones in this sample may be carry-over from other donors' samples.

This clonotype was recorded many times. Here the CDR3 reads CASSLYPGAGSNQPQHF. The CDR3 region has the DNA TGTGCCAGCAGCTTATACCCGGGGGCAGGTAGCAATCAGCCCCAGCATTTT. This rearrangement joins TRBV7-2 to TRBJ1-5, with D perhaps TRBD1 (6 bases). The CDR3 consists of 17 residues. V shed 2 bases and J shed 0 bases, with 14 bases lying between them. Germline-derived CDR1 and CDR2 are SGHTA and FQGNSA.

Ten or more counts support this clonotype. The gene calls are TRBV7-6 and TRBJ2-1; 14 bases agree with TRBD2. J was trimmed by 2 bases and V by 5 bases; bases with no gene match: 8. Germline V CDR1 and CDR2: SGHVS, FNYEAQ. This CDR3 is built from 18 residues. The CDR3 sequence is CASSAGTSGGRPYNEQFF. Here the CDR3 DNA reads TGTGCCAGCAGCGCCGGGACTAGCGGGGGCCGACCCTACAATGAGCAGTTCTTC.

This clonotype was found many times. V usage is TRBV12-3 or TRBV12-4 and J usage is TRBJ1-1; D remains unclear. Deletions cut 6 bases from V and 3 bases from J, with 11 bases between. The CDR3 consists of 13 residues. In DNA form, the CDR3 reads TGTGCCAGCAGCGGCGGGTTGGACACTGAAGCTTTCTTT. Its translation: CASSGGLDTEAFF.

The chain links TRBV23-1 to TRBJ2-5; either TRBD1 or TRBD2 may supply D (5 bases each). TRBV23-1 is an ORF, with its function uncertain. V lost 0 bases and J lost 2, with 16 bases in between. The CDR3 is 17 amino acids. The CDR3 protein is CASSQSGPGREQETQYF. CDR3 DNA: TGCGCCAGCAGTCAATCGGGACCGGGCCGAGAGCAAGAGACCCAGTACTTC.

The gene calls are TRBV2 and TRBJ2-3, with 7 nucleotides matching TRBD2. This CDR3 contains 13 residues. The V gene end was trimmed by 7 bases and the J gene end by 5 bases; junction bases not matched to a gene: 6. CDR1 is SNHLY, CDR2 FYNNEI, per germline. The CDR3 sequence: CASNQRGGDTQYF. The CDR3 nucleotides are TGTGCCAGCAACCAGCGGGGAGGAGATACGCAGTATTTT.

This chain connects TRBV27 to TRBJ2-1; the match to TRBD1 covers 7 bases. Unmatched junction bases numbered 8, after V lost 0 bases and J lost 15 bases. This CDR3 contains 13 residues. Germline V lookup: CDR1 MNHEY, CDR2 SMNVEV (reference sequence). CDR3 DNA sequence: TGTGCCAGCAGTTTATCTGTGACAGGGTCTCGGTTCTTC. Amino acid sequence: CASSLSVTGSRFF.

The rearrangement uses TRBV6-1 and TRBJ1-5; D remains unclear. CDR3 length: 13 amino acids. Looked up from germline, CDR1 is MNHNS and CDR2 is SASEGT. V was shortened by 3 bases and J by 5 bases, with 8 bases between the two germline ends. The CDR3 bases are TGTGCCAGCAGTGATACAGTGGATCAGCCCCAGCATTTT. It specifies CASSDTVDQPQHF.

Only a few counts were recorded for this clonotype. The chain combines TRBV28 with TRBJ2-7; a weak D match, TRBD2 (7 bases). CDR3 length equals 15 residues. V was clipped by 5 bases and J by 4 bases, with 18 bases between them. Germline CDR1 MDHEN, CDR2 SYDVKM. CDR3 amino acids: CASSPQRDIKYEQYF. Here the CDR3 DNA reads TGTGCCAGCAGTCCCCAGCGGGACATCAAATACGAGCAGTACTTC.

This clonotype occurred a few times. The chain links TRBV5-8 to TRBJ1-2; TRBD1 is a possible D gene (6 bases). Trimming stripped 4 bases from V and 7 bases from J, with 20 bases between. The CDR3 is made up of 15 amino acids. CDR1 SGHTS and CDR2 YDEGEE come from the germline V gene. DNA for the CDR3: TGTGCCAGCAGCGCCCCCCTACAGGGTTCATCTGGCTACACCTTC. Translating gives CASSAPLQGSSGYTF.

The V gene is TRBV4-2, the J gene TRBJ2-1; TRBD2 might be the D (6 bases). Germline V gene sequence: CDR1 LGHNA, CDR2 YNFKEQ. The CDR3 runs to 17 residues. The V and J ends lost 1 base and 0 bases respectively, with 13 bases between them. As DNA, the CDR3 is TGTGCCAGCAGCCAAGGGGGGTTGGGGGGCTCCTACAATGAGCAGTTCTTC. Translating it yields CASSQGGLGGSYNEQFF.

The sample holds a few counts of this clonotype. The chain employs TRBV28 and TRBJ1-6; weak D call: TRBD1 (6 bases). This CDR3 spans 13 amino acids. Trimming pared 8 bases from V and 8 bases from J, leaving 13 bases between. Germline V gene data show CDR1 as MDHEN and CDR2 as SYDVKM. The CDR3 coding sequence is TGTGCCAGCCTCAGTGACAGGTATTCACCCCTCCACTTT. Translated, it gives CASLSDRYSPLHF.

V gene TRBV6-1 combines with J gene TRBJ2-7; D not resolved. The CDR3 sequence is 15 residues long. V lost 1 base and J 1 base, leaving 11 bases between the germline ends. The V gene's germline CDR1 is MNHNS and CDR2 SASEGT. The CDR3 DNA sequence: TGTGCCAGCAGTGAAGGCAGGTCGCCTTCCTACGAGCAGTACTTC. Encoded protein: CASSEGRSPSYEQYF.

This clonotype has at least ten counts. V gene TRBV7-2 combines with J gene TRBJ2-7; 7 bases fit TRBD1. Germline V gene data show CDR1 as SGHTA and CDR2 as FQGNSA. The CDR3 is made up of 12 amino acids. The trim removed 6 bases at V and 5 bases at J, leaving 4 bases unmatched. CDR3 bases: TGTGCCAGCAGTCTCACAGGGGACGAGCAGTACTTC. It codes for CASSLTGDEQYF.

The chain has TRBV7-2 and TRBJ2-1; 8 bases are a match to TRBD2. The CDR3 is 18 amino acids. With 4 bases clipped from V and 3 bases from J, the junction kept 14 bases outside the gene matches. The germline V gene encodes CDR1 SGHTA and CDR2 FQGNSA. The CDR3 sequence: CASSSRGGSGEGYNEQFF. Here the CDR3 DNA reads TGTGCCAGCAGCTCCCGAGGCGGTAGCGGGGAAGGCTACAATGAGCAGTTCTTC. Variable domain in full (rest from reference TRBV7-2 and TRBJ2-1): GAGVSQSPSNKVTEKGKDVELRCDPISGHTALYWYRQSLGQGLEFLIYFQGNSAPDKSGLPSDRFSAERTGGSVSTLTIQRTQQEDSAVYLCASSSRGGSGEGYNEQFFGPGTRLTVL.

The chain combines TRBV11-3 with TRBJ2-2; perhaps TRBD2 as D (6 bases). CDR3 length: 14 residues. The germline CDR1 and CDR2 sequences are SGHNT and YENEEA. V was shortened by 8 bases and J by 3 bases, with 13 bases between the two germline ends. CDR3 sequence (DNA): TGTGCCAGCCGGCCGGGACTGGACACCGGGGAGCTGTTTTTT. Its protein product is CASRPGLDTGELFF. Supplemented by reference TRBV11-3 and TRBJ2-2, the full variable domain reads EAGVVQSPRYKIIEKKQPVAFWCNPISGHNTLYWYLQNLGQGPELLIRYENEEAVDDSQLPKDRFSAERLKGVDSTLKIQPAELGDSAVYLCASRPGLDTGELFFGEGSRLTVL.

The rearrangement uses TRBV6-2 or TRBV6-3 and TRBJ1-1; 7 bases line up with TRBD1. V shed 4 bases, J shed 3 bases, and the junction held 8 bases outside the gene matches. This CDR3 is built from 15 residues. Germline V gene lookup returns CDR1 MNHEY and CDR2 SVGEGT. The CDR3 region has the DNA TGTGCCAGCAGTTTCAGCTCCGACAGGGACACTGAAGCTTTCTTT. The encoded protein is CASSFSSDRDTEAFF.

A few counts support this clonotype. The rearrangement joins TRBV2 to TRBJ2-7, with 10 bases matching TRBD1. This CDR3 contains 14 residues. The junction had 4 bases not matched to a gene; V was cut back by 7 bases and J by 1 base. Germline V gene data show CDR1 as SNHLY and CDR2 as FYNNEI. The CDR3 protein is CASTGQGSSYEQYF. The DNA for the CDR3 is TGTGCCAGCACGGGACAGGGGTCTTCCTACGAGCAGTACTTC. The whole variable domain, filled in from reference TRBV2 and TRBJ2-7, reads EPEVTQTPSHQVTQMGQEVILRCVPISNHLYFYWYRQILGQKVEFLVSFYNNEISEKSEIFDDQFSVERPDGSNFTLKIRSTKLEDSAMYFCASTGQGSSYEQYFGPGTRLTVT.

This chain links TRBV12-3 or TRBV12-4 with TRBJ2-7, with TRBD1 matching 10 bases. This CDR3 comprises 15 residues. Trimming at V came to 6 bases and at J to 3 bases, leaving 8 bases not matched to a gene. Here the CDR3 reads CASSPGTGEVYEQYF. CDR3 DNA sequence: TGTGCCAGCAGCCCCGGGACAGGGGAAGTCTACGAGCAGTACTTC.

V gene TRBV20-1 combines with J gene TRBJ1-1, with D unclear. Germline values: CDR1 DFQATT, CDR2 SNEGSKA (reference sequence). V lost 2 bases to trimming and J lost 9 bases, with 13 bases between them. There are 12 residues in the CDR3. The CDR3 bases are TGCAGTGCTAGATTGGGTCCCGGCCAAGCTTTCTTT. Protein: CSARLGPGQAFF.

Only a few counts were recorded for this clonotype. The V gene is TRBV5-4, the J gene TRBJ2-7; 7 bases map to TRBD2. After removal of 0 bases from V and 2 bases from J, the junction contained 5 bases not matched to a gene. Germline V lookup: CDR1 SGHNT, CDR2 YYREEE (reference sequence). The CDR3 is 15 residues long. CDR3: CASSLGLAEPYEQYF. CDR3 in DNA: TGTGCCAGCAGCTTGGGACTAGCAGAGCCCTACGAGCAGTACTTC.

The chain joins TRBV10-3 to TRBJ2-1, with D perhaps given as TRBD1 or TRBD2 (5 bases each). CDR1 and CDR2 (germline): ENHRY, SYGVKD. Trimming removed 7 bases at V and 4 bases at J, with 14 bases between. The CDR3 sequence is 14 residues long. The CDR3 protein is CAIKGDRKYNEQFF. The CDR3 nucleotides read TGTGCCATCAAGGGAGACAGAAAGTACAATGAGCAGTTCTTC.

In this sample, this clonotype turned up a few times. The chain links TRBV2 to TRBJ2-1; possibly TRBD2 for D (5 bases). The V end lost 6 bases, the J end lost 0 bases, and 15 bases lay between the germline ends. CDR3 length equals 16 residues. Per germline, CDR1 SNHLY and CDR2 FYNNEI. CDR3 amino acids: CASRGISGSSYNEQFF. CDR3 in DNA: TGTGCCAGCAGGGGGATTTCGGGGAGCTCCTACAATGAGCAGTTCTTC.

The rearrangement uses TRBV20-1 and TRBJ1-1, with TRBD1 identical over 7 bases. This CDR3 has 17 residues. The V gene end was trimmed by 3 bases and the J gene end by 3 bases; junction bases not matched to a gene: 16. Germline CDR1 and CDR2: DFQATT and SNEGSKA (reference sequence). For the CDR3, the DNA is TGCAGTGCTAGCTCGGTGGAGGGGGCGAAGTGGGACACTGAAGCTTTCTTT. This encodes CSASSVEGAKWDTEAFF.

The V gene is TRBV6-6, the J gene TRBJ1-1; 8 nucleotides align to TRBD1. The CDR3 has 12 residues. Germline assignment: CDR1 MNHNY and CDR2 SVGAGI (reference sequence). Trimming at V came to 5 bases and at J to 10 bases, leaving 6 bases not matched to a gene. CDR3 coding DNA: TGTGCCAGCAGTCAGGGACAGGCTGGAGCTTTCTTT. Translating it yields CASSQGQAGAFF.

V and J are TRBV12-3 or TRBV12-4 and TRBJ1-1; D call uncertain. The CDR3 contains 15 residues. The ends were cut back, 3 bases at V and 7 bases at J, with 18 bases in the middle. The CDR3 DNA sequence: TGTGCCAGCAGTTTTGAGGCGAGGTCAGGACTTGAAGCTTTCTTT. This translates into CASSFEARSGLEAFF.

V is TRBV9 and J is TRBJ2-5, with D perhaps matching TRBD1 (5 bases). Trimming shortened V by 4 bases and J by 5 bases, and 21 bases separated the two germline ends. Per germline, CDR1 SGDLS and CDR2 YYNGEE. This CDR3 has 16 amino acids. The CDR3 DNA reads as TGTGCCAGCAGCCCCACCTCTCAGGGAATTGGGGAGACCCAGTACTTC. Translation: CASSPTSQGIGETQYF.

This clonotype was picked up many times. The rearrangement joins TRBV7-2 to TRBJ1-4; D remains unclear. V was shortened by 4 bases and J by 0 bases, with 9 bases between the two germline ends. There are 15 residues in the CDR3. CDR1 SGHTA and CDR2 FQGNSA come from the germline V gene. The CDR3 spells CASSSNGATNEKLFF. CDR3 DNA sequence: TGTGCCAGCAGCTCAAACGGTGCAACTAATGAAAAACTGTTTTTT.